The T cell receptor beta chain under discussion was sequenced for a study of T cells in Graves' hyperthyroidism and ophthalmopathy. Template material for amplifying TCR beta CDR3 regions consisted of RNA transcripts. HTBI primers were employed in a first-round RT-PCR of the TCR CDR3. Each CDR3 protein gets one entry after TCRdb re-called the multiplex PCR reads with MiXCR. Altogether about 420,000 distinct CDR3 sequences are present, approximately 14% being singletons, with the ten largest covering over 12%. Graves' hyperthyroidism was deemed stable absent ophthalmopathy progression within 18 months. With V trimmed by 5 bases and J by 6 bases, 14 bases remained unmatched. CDR1 and CDR2 (germline): SGHTA, FQGTGA. The CDR3 is made up of 18 amino acids. There are a few counts of this clonotype.

The receptor was isolated from a woman between 18 and 30 years old with Graves' hyperthyroidism. Sequencing was performed on blood. The V gene is TRBV7-3, the J gene TRBJ2-2, with TRBD2 identical over 11 bases. The CDR3 loop reads CASSPPDGSGRAAGELFF. DNA for the CDR3: TGTGCCAGCAGCCCCCCGGACGGTAGCGGGAGGGCCGCCGGGGAGCTGTTTTTT.